What follows are 5 T cell receptor beta chains derived from one specimen sequenced in a study of regulatory dendritic cells for organ transplantation (dated by TCRdb to the late 2010s). The library was prepared using the immunoSEQ multiplex PCR assay. TCRdb mirrors the immuneACCESS table, restricted to in-frame sequences. Some clones are absent from its copies; in checked studies, under half trace to an unresolved V gene, and the reason for the others is unknown. Present in this sample are thousands of clones, around 62% of which were seen just once. The ten top clones hold approximately 10% of the sample. Sequencing used memory CD8+ T cells from blood. The cell subset or site label of this sample denotes: CD45RO+ memory T cells. The source is a human donor in good health.

The gene calls are TRBV5-6 and TRBJ1-4; 8 bases agree with TRBD1. V shed 4 bases and J 8 bases; nucleotides not matched to a gene: 4. The CDR3 extends over 13 amino acids. Germline V gives CDR1 SGHDT, CDR2 YYEEEE. The DNA of the CDR3 is TGTGCCAGCAGCCACAGGGGGATGGAAAAACTGTTTTTT. Its protein is CASSHRGMEKLFF.

The table lists this clone with a few counts. The V gene is TRBV4-2, the J gene TRBJ2-3; D perhaps matches TRBD2 (5 bases). The CDR3 is 15 amino acids. Germline lookup yields CDR1 LGHNA and CDR2 YNFKEQ. Trimming removed 0 bases at V and 4 bases at J, with 11 bases between. CDR3 nucleotide sequence: TGTGCCAGCAGCCAAGACTACCGGGGATCAGATACGCAGTATTTT. This translates into CASSQDYRGSDTQYF.

This rearrangement joins TRBV4-3 to TRBJ1-4, with TRBD1 identical over 10 bases. J gave up 5 bases and V 4 bases, and 4 bases lay outside the gene matches. The CDR3 totals 15 residues. CDR1 is LGHNA, CDR2 YSLEER, per germline. The CDR3 reads CASSLKDRGNEKLFF. CDR3 sequence (DNA): TGCGCCAGCAGCCTTAAGGACAGGGGGAATGAAAAACTGTTTTTT.

The sample holds a few counts of this clone. The same CDR3 arises from other DNA sequences in this sample as well. The J gene is TRBJ1-1, the V gene TRBV7-9; 7 bases agree with TRBD1. J lost 1 base, V lost 1 base, and 0 bases had no gene match. The CDR3 is made up of 14 amino acids. CDR1 SEHNR and CDR2 FQNEAQ come from the germline V gene (reference sequence). The CDR3 bases are TGTGCCAGCAGCTTAGGACAGGGGAACACTGAAGCTTTCTTT. Protein: CASSLGQGNTEAFF.

This sequence joins TRBV9 and TRBJ1-2; TRBD1 is a possible D gene (5 bases). CDR3 length: 16 residues. Germline CDR1 and CDR2: SGDLS and YYNGEE. V lost 0 bases, J lost 6 bases, and 18 bases lay in between. This CDR3 is CASSVVEGRGTHGYTF. The CDR3 coding sequence is TGTGCCAGCAGCGTAGTAGAGGGGAGGGGAACTCATGGCTACACCTTC.